This TCR beta chain was captured in a study of radiation and T cells in renal cell carcinoma. Overall study results and limits: Top tumor clonotypes rose in blood 2 weeks post-radiation, then contracted. Without pretreatment biopsies, baseline tumor clonotype presence was undetermined.

Points on this clone: Its antigen is as yet unknown.

Generated by immunoSEQ multiplex PCR, the TCRdb table keeps only in-frame clones and is missing some. The data hold 120,000 to 150,000 clones, with approximately 86% observed a single time. Time point indicated: blood 4 weeks post-SBRT, at nephrectomy. Treatment noted: 15 Gy SBRT to primary tumor, nephrectomy 4 weeks later. Nephrectomy followed 15 Gy stereotactic body radiation by 4 weeks. This renal cell carcinoma was of the clear cell type. The source is a woman aged 50 to 60 with renal cell carcinoma. The sample was blood, taken from a patient whose treatment included radiotherapy and nephrectomy.

This CDR3 is CASSPMLGEVVYEQYF. The DNA for the CDR3 is TGCGCCAGCAGCCCAATGCTGGGGGAGGTGGTCTACGAGCAGTACTTC. V is TRBV5-1 and J is TRBJ2-7; tentatively, D is TRBD2 (6 bases). Deletions cut 4 bases from V and 3 bases from J, with 20 bases between. The CDR3 has 16 amino acids. Germline loops: CDR1 SGHRS, CDR2 YFSETQ. The full variable domain, rest sourced from reference TRBV5-1 and TRBJ2-7, is KAGVTQTPRYLIKTRGQQVTLSCSPISGHRSVSWYQQTPGQGLQFLFEYFSETQRNKGNFPGRFSGRQFSNSRSEMNVSTLELGDSALYLCASSPMLGEVVYEQYFGPGTRLTVT.